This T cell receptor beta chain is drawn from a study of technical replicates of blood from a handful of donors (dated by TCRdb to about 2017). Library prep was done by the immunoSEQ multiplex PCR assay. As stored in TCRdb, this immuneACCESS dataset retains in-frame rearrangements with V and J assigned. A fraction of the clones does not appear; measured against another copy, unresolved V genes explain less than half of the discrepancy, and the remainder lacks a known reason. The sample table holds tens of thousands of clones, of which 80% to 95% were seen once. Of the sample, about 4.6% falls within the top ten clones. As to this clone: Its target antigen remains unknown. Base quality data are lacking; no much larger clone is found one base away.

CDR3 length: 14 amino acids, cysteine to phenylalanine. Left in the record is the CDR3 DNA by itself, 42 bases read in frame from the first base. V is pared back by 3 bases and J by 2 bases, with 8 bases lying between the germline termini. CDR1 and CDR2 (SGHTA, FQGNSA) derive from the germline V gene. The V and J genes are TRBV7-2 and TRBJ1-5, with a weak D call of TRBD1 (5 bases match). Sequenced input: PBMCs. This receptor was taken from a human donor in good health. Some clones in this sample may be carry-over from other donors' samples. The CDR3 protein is CASSFSGGNQPQHF. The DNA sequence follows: TGTGCCAGCAGCTTTTCGGGGGGCAATCAGCCCCAGCATTTT.